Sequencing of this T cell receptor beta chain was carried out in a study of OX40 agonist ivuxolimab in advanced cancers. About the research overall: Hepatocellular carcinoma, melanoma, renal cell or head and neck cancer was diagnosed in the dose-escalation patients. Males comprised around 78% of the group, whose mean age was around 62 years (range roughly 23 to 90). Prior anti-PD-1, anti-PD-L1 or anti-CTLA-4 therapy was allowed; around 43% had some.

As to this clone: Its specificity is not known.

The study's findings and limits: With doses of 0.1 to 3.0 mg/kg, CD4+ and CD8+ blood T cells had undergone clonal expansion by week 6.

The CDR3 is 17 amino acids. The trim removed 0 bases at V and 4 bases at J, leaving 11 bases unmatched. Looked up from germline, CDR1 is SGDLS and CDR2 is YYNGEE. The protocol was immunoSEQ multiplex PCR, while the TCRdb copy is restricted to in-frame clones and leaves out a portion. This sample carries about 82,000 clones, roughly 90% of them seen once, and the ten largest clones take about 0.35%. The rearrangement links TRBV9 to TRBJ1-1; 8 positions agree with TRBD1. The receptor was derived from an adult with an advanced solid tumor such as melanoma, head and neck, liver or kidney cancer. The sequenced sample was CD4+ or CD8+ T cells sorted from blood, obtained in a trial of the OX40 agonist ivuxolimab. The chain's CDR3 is CASSVAGVGTGGTEAFF. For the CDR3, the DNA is TGTGCCAGCAGCGTAGCGGGCGTCGGGACAGGTGGCACTGAAGCTTTCTTT. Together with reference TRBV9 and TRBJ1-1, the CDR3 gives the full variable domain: DSGVTQTPKHLITATGQRVTLRCSPRSGDLSVYWYQQSLDQGLQFLIQYYNGEERAKGNILERFSAQQFPDLHSELNLSSLELGDSALYFCASSVAGVGTGGTEAFFGQGTRLTVV.